This TCR beta chain was identified in a study of CD4 T cells in relation to SARS-CoV-2 and coronaviruses. Sequencing was performed with immunoSEQ multiplex PCR; in TCRdb, only in-frame clones are kept and a portion is missing. In the table there are under 25,000 clones, 70% to 80% of which are singletons. CD4+ T cells from unexposed donors were obtained before the COVID-19 pandemic (2011-2018). The cells were cultured for under 13 days before CD4+ T cells were isolated. Each well had approximately 2.2 million PBMCs in around 4.9% human AB serum with IL-2. Germline values: CDR1 SQVTM, CDR2 ANQGSEA. This CDR3 is built from 21 residues. V was cut by 4 bases and J by 7 bases, with 41 bases left in between. With regard to this clone: Its specificity is unknown.

General study results and limits: In roughly two thirds of donors, memory CD4+ clonotypes crossrecognized SARS-CoV-2 and at least one common cold coronavirus spike.

Sequencing was carried out using CD4+ T cells from PBMCs, cultured in vitro. This TCR derives from a human donor in good health. This chain uses TRBV29-1 with TRBJ2-7, with D possibly matching TRBD2 (10 bases). The CDR3 region is CSVGDRFFRSQGASGSYEQYF. In nucleotides, the CDR3 is TGCAGCGTTGGAGATCGTTTTTTTCGTTCACAGGGGGCTAGCGGGAGCTATGAGCAGTACTTC.